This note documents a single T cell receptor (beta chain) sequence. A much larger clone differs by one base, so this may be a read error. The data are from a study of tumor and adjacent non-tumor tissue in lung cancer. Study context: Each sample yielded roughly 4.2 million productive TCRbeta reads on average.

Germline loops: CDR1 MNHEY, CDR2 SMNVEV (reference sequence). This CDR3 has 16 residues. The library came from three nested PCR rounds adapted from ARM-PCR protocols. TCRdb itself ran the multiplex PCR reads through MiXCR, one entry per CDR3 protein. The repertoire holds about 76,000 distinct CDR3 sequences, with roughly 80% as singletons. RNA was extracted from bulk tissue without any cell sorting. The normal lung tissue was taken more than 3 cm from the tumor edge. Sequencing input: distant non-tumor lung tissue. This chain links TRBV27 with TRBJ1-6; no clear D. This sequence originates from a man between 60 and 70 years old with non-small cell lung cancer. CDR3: CASSLRASSYNPPLHF. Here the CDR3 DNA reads TGTGCCAGCAGTTTACGGGCGAGCTCCTATAATCCACCCCTCCACTTT.